These 10 T cell receptor beta chains originate from one sample sequenced in a study of Tregs in tolerant kidney transplant recipients. The table came from immunoSEQ multiplex PCR; TCRdb's copy has only in-frame clones and leaves some out. In the table there are around 63,000 clones, approximately 83% of which are singletons. The starting material was Tregs from blood, obtained before the transplant. Receptor source: a human donor who received a combined kidney and bone marrow transplant.

This clone occurred once. The V gene is TRBV10-1, the J gene TRBJ1-1; a weak D match, TRBD1 (6 bases). V shed 6 bases and J shed 1 base, with 12 bases lying between them. The CDR3 has 14 residues. Per germline, CDR1 WNHNN and CDR2 SYGVQD (reference sequence). This CDR3 is CASSPSQGNTEAFF. The CDR3 DNA follows: TGCGCCAGCAGCCCTTCACAGGGGAACACTGAAGCTTTCTTT.

The chain joins TRBV5-6 to TRBJ1-1; D gene unclear. CDR1 is SGHDT, CDR2 YYEEEE, per germline. The CDR3 runs to 12 residues. Between the trimmed V and J ends, which lost 5 bases and 11 bases, there was a span of 16 bases. This chain's CDR3 is CASSPRNLGAFF. The CDR3 coding sequence is TGTGCCAGCAGTCCCCGGAACCTCGGGGCTTTCTTT.

The chain recombines TRBV20-1 with TRBJ1-2, with a possible D match to TRBD1 (6 bases). There are 10 residues in the CDR3. CDR1 is DFQATT and CDR2 is SNEGSKA in the germline V gene (reference sequence). The CDR3 reads CGFRDTGYTF. The CDR3 nucleotides are TGCGGCTTCCGGGACACCGGCTACACCTTC.

This sequence joins TRBV27 and TRBJ1-6; 9 nucleotides agree with TRBD1. From germline, CDR1 is MNHEY and CDR2 SMNVEV (reference sequence). There are 15 residues in the CDR3. The J segment lost 6 bases and the V segment lost 6 bases, leaving 6 bases of the junction unmatched. Here the CDR3 reads CASRTADRGNSPLHF. In DNA, the CDR3 is TGTGCCAGCAGGACGGCGGACAGGGGTAATTCACCCCTCCACTTT.

The rearrangement joins TRBV9 to TRBJ2-2, with no clear D. The CDR3 consists of 16 residues. V was shortened by 3 bases and J by 6 bases, with 18 bases between the two germline ends. Germline CDR1 SGDLS, CDR2 YYNGEE. In nucleotides, the CDR3 is TGTGCCAGCAGCGCCCGCCCTGGCCCGTGGGCCGGGGAGCTGTTTTTT. Translating it yields CASSARPGPWAGELFF.

The J gene is TRBJ2-5, the V gene TRBV19; a weak D match, TRBD2 (6 bases). Germline V gene sequence: CDR1 LNHDA, CDR2 SQIVND (reference sequence). V lost 6 bases and J lost 4, with 12 bases in between. The CDR3 contains 13 residues. The CDR3 loop reads CASRPVGGETQYF. The CDR3 bases are TGTGCCAGTAGGCCGGTCGGGGGAGAGACCCAGTACTTC.

J is TRBJ2-7 and V is TRBV6-5; tentatively, D is TRBD1 (6 bases). V was pared by 6 bases and J by 5 bases, with 14 bases between. The V gene's germline CDR1 is MNHEY and CDR2 SVGAGI. The CDR3 length is 13 residues. DNA of the CDR3: TGTGCCAGCAGCCGAAACAGGGCCCACGAGCAGTACTTC. Protein sequence: CASSRNRAHEQYF.

CDR3 sequence reads: CASSIRTGNEKLFF. For the CDR3, the DNA is TGTGCCAGCAGCATAAGGACAGGGAATGAAAAACTGTTTTTT. The chain joins TRBV5-4 to TRBJ1-4; 8 positions agree with TRBD1. The CDR3 is 14 residues long. V was pared by 4 bases and J by 5 bases, with 4 bases of the junction left unmatched. CDR1 is SGHNT, CDR2 YYREEE, per germline (reference sequence).

The J gene is TRBJ2-1, the V gene TRBV10-1; D is uncertain. The CDR3 sequence is 13 residues long. Germline CDR1 WNHNN, CDR2 SYGVQD (reference sequence). V was pared by 2 bases and J by 8 bases, with 10 bases between. The CDR3 region has the DNA TGCGCCAGCAGTGAGAGCCGCCGGGATGAGCAGTTCTTC. It codes for CASSESRRDEQFF.

The chain combines TRBV7-9 with TRBJ1-6; weak D call: TRBD1 (6 bases). The length of the CDR3 is 14 residues. V lost 5 bases, J lost 10 bases, and 15 bases lay in between. Per the germline V gene, CDR1 is SEHNR and CDR2 is FQNEAQ (reference sequence). The CDR3 loop is CASSLGQGISPLHF. The CDR3 DNA reads TGTGCCAGCAGCCTGGGGCAGGGGATATCACCCCTCCACTTT.